These 29 T cell receptor beta chains came from one sample sequenced in a study of a mutant IDH1 vaccine in newly diagnosed glioma. These receptors lack a known antigen. The data were produced by immunoSEQ multiplex PCR, yet TCRdb's version contains in-frame clones alone and is incomplete. The sample yields 23,000 or so clones, about three quarters seen once. Time point reported: week 5, during vaccination. What each vaccine dose contained was 300 ug of mutant IDH1 20-mer peptide, accompanied by topical imiquimod. Here the sequenced sample was PBMCs, taken from a glioma patient whose treatment included an IDH1 peptide vaccine. The receptors come from a man aged 40-49 years with glioma.

This clone was picked up one time. The rearrangement uses TRBV5-4 and TRBJ2-1; D is unresolved. V lost 0 bases, J lost 6 bases, and 16 bases lay in between. Germline V lookup: CDR1 SGHNT, CDR2 YYREEE (reference sequence). The CDR3 extends over 16 amino acids. The CDR3 region has the DNA TGTGCCAGCAGCTTGGTGTGGTCGGCCATAGTCAATGAGCAGTTCTTC. Encoded protein: CASSLVWSAIVNEQFF.

V and J are TRBV5-1 and TRBJ2-2; the D gene could be TRBD1 or TRBD2 (5 bases each). The V and J ends lost 0 bases and 3 bases respectively, with 9 bases between them. Germline CDR1 and CDR2: SGHRS and YFSETQ. This CDR3 region has 15 residues. This CDR3 is CASSLDRTDTGELFF. The CDR3 bases are TGCGCCAGCAGCTTGGACAGGACTGACACCGGGGAGCTGTTTTTT. Combining the CDR3 with reference TRBV5-1 and TRBJ2-2 gives the whole variable domain KAGVTQTPRYLIKTRGQQVTLSCSPISGHRSVSWYQQTPGQGLQFLFEYFSETQRNKGNFPGRFSGRQFSNSRSEMNVSTLELGDSALYLCASSLDRTDTGELFFGEGSRLTVL.

This chain uses TRBV6-6 with TRBJ2-1; D gene uncertain. Germline CDR1 reads MNHNY; CDR2 reads SVGAGI (reference sequence). Deletions cut 6 bases from V and 7 bases from J, with 16 bases between. This CDR3 region has 14 residues. Written as DNA, the CDR3 is TGTGCCAGCAGCTACCCGGCGAGCCAAAATGAGCAGTTCTTC. Translated, it gives CASSYPASQNEQFF.

The genes are TRBV5-6 and TRBJ1-3; possibly TRBD1 for D (6 bases). The CDR3 totals 14 residues. V was clipped by 6 bases and J by 4 bases, with 14 bases between them. The germline gives CDR1 SGHDT, CDR2 YYEEEE. This CDR3 reads CASTEGGSGNTIYF. The CDR3, as DNA: TGTGCCAGCACCGAGGGGGGATCCGGAAACACCATATATTTT.

CDR3 in amino acids: CASSFDSGRSNTEAFF. For the CDR3, the DNA is TGTGCCAGCAGTTTCGATTCGGGACGGTCGAACACTGAAGCTTTCTTT. The rearrangement uses TRBV27 and TRBJ1-1, with D possibly matching TRBD1 (5 bases). V dropped 3 bases and J dropped 1 base, with 15 bases sitting between them. Germline V gene data show CDR1 as MNHEY and CDR2 as SMNVEV (reference sequence). CDR3 length: 16 residues.

The chain employs TRBV7-2 and TRBJ1-1; 11 bases match TRBD1. CDR1 is SGHTA, CDR2 FQGNSA, per germline. V shed 2 bases, J shed 5 bases, and the junction held 4 bases outside the gene matches. CDR3 length: 15 amino acids. The CDR3, as DNA: TGTGCCAGCAGCTTATCAGGGACAGGGGGAACTGAAGCTTTCTTT. Translation: CASSLSGTGGTEAFF.

The chain uses TRBV7-8 and TRBJ1-1; no clear D. The CDR3 extends over 14 amino acids. Deletions cut 5 bases from V and 1 base from J, with 11 bases between. Germline CDR1 reads SGHVS; CDR2 reads FQNEAQ. The CDR3 loop reads CASSLSLQNTEAFF. DNA of the CDR3: TGTGCCAGCAGCCTAAGTCTCCAGAACACTGAAGCTTTCTTT.

The chain carries TRBV6-1 and TRBJ1-3, with no clear D. The V end was cut by 3 bases, the J end by 4 bases, with 4 bases between. Germline CDR1 and CDR2: MNHNS and SASEGT. The CDR3 extends over 12 amino acids. CDR3 loop: CASSDGGNTIYF. CDR3 bases: TGTGCCAGCAGTGATGGCGGAAACACCATATATTTT.

The chain has TRBV11-3 and TRBJ2-5; no definite D call. V was shortened by 1 base and J by 0 bases, with 6 bases between the two germline ends. Germline CDR1 is SGHNT and CDR2 is YENEEA. The CDR3 sequence is 14 residues long. DNA of the CDR3: TGTGCCAGCAGCTTAGGGGCTGACCAAGAGACCCAGTACTTC. Protein product: CASSLGADQETQYF.

The chain combines TRBV4-3 with TRBJ2-2; D is perhaps TRBD1 (6 bases). This CDR3 spans 14 amino acids. Trimming pared 8 bases from V and 4 bases from J, leaving 14 bases between. Germline values: CDR1 LGHNA, CDR2 YSLEER. CDR3 sequence: CASRTAVFTGELFF. DNA of the CDR3: TGCGCCAGCCGGACAGCCGTTTTCACCGGGGAGCTGTTTTTT.

The J gene is TRBJ2-1, the V gene TRBV14; TRBD1 agrees at 9 bases. V lost 6 bases, J lost 9 bases, and 6 bases stayed unmatched. Germline V CDR1 and CDR2: SGHDN, FVKESK. This CDR3 spans 13 amino acids. CDR3 protein: CASSGQGRTEQFF. The CDR3 coding sequence is TGTGCCAGCAGTGGACAGGGGCGTACTGAGCAGTTCTTC.

This clone was recorded a few times. The chain has TRBV5-1 and TRBJ1-4; D remains unclear. Trimming stripped 8 bases from V and 4 bases from J, with 12 bases between. This CDR3 spans 13 amino acids. Germline lookup yields CDR1 SGHRS and CDR2 YFSETQ. The DNA for the CDR3 is TGCGCCAGTACGGACGGAGATAATGAAAAACTGTTTTTT. This encodes CASTDGDNEKLFF.

A few counts support this clone. The chain combines TRBV5-1 with TRBJ2-2, with D unclear. V was clipped by 0 bases and J by 6 bases, with 9 bases between them. The CDR3 loop spans 14 amino acids. Germline assignment: CDR1 SGHRS and CDR2 YFSETQ. The chain's CDR3 is CASSLAGVPGELFF. Written as DNA, the CDR3 is TGCGCCAGCAGCTTGGCTGGGGTGCCCGGGGAGCTGTTTTTT.

The V and J genes are TRBV4-1 and TRBJ2-7; D is unresolved. V was trimmed by 0 bases and J by 4 bases, leaving 4 bases between them. This CDR3 has 12 amino acids. In germline, CDR1 is MGHRA, CDR2 YSYEKL. CDR3 in amino acids: CASSQEAYEQYV. DNA for the CDR3: TGCGCCAGCAGCCAAGAAGCGTACGAGCAGTACGTC.

The CDR3 region is CASSTSTVSYNEQFF. As DNA, the CDR3 is TGTGCCAGCAGCACCTCAACGGTTTCCTACAATGAGCAGTTCTTC. The V gene is TRBV5-5, the J gene TRBJ2-1; no reliable D call. The CDR3 covers 15 residues. Germline V gene sequence: CDR1 SGHKS, CDR2 YYEKEE (reference sequence). V was cut by 4 bases and J by 1 base, with 12 bases left in between.

This clone has just a few counts. This chain joins TRBV6-5 and TRBJ1-2, with a tentative D call TRBD1 (5 bases). In germline, CDR1 is MNHEY, CDR2 SVGAGI. The V end was cut by 6 bases, the J end by 10 bases, with 21 bases between. The CDR3 is 14 residues long. The CDR3 spells CASRRGITLTDYTF. Here the CDR3 DNA reads TGTGCCAGCAGACGGGGGATAACTCTTACCGACTACACCTTC.

The rearrangement uses TRBV6-6 and TRBJ2-7; 9 nucleotides align to TRBD1. This CDR3 is built from 14 residues. Per germline, CDR1 MNHNY and CDR2 SVGAGI (reference sequence). The J segment lost 2 bases and the V segment lost 8 bases, leaving 7 bases of the junction unmatched. This chain's CDR3 is CASSGTGNPYEQYF. For the CDR3, the DNA is TGTGCCAGCTCTGGGACAGGGAACCCCTACGAGCAGTACTTC.

Regarding this clone: Other DNA sequences in this sample translate to the same CDR3. V usage is TRBV28 and J usage is TRBJ1-2; D is undetermined. V was pared by 6 bases and J by 7 bases, with 18 bases between. This CDR3 contains 14 residues. Germline CDR1 and CDR2: MDHEN and SYDVKM. The CDR3 spells CASSSGDAVSGYTF. CDR3 DNA: TGTGCCAGCAGCTCGGGAGATGCGGTTTCTGGCTACACCTTC.

The genes are TRBV6-1 and TRBJ2-1; D remains unclear. Germline V lookup: CDR1 MNHNS, CDR2 SASEGT. The V end lost 0 bases, the J end lost 4 bases, and 10 bases lay between the germline ends. This CDR3 region has 15 residues. CDR3 in DNA: TGTGCCAGCAGTGAAGCGCCCCGACCTTACAATGAGCAGTTCTTC. Residues: CASSEAPRPYNEQFF.

The chain combines TRBV6-1 with TRBJ2-7, with D perhaps matching TRBD1 or TRBD2 (5 bases each). This CDR3 comprises 12 residues. The V and J ends lost 8 bases and 2 bases respectively, with 10 bases between them. CDR1 MNHNS and CDR2 SASEGT come from the germline V gene. In nucleotides, the CDR3 is TGTGCCAGCCGGGACGAGCCCTACGAGCAGTACTTC. It is translated as CASRDEPYEQYF.

This clone was found once. The V call is TRBV5-1, the J call TRBJ2-1; D is unclear. The CDR3 contains 16 residues. V was shortened by 4 bases and J by 0 bases, with 14 bases between the two germline ends. CDR1 and CDR2 from the germline V gene are SGHRS and YFSETQ. The CDR3 loop is CASSPAVRSSYNEQFF. CDR3 in DNA: TGCGCCAGCAGCCCGGCGGTCCGCAGCTCCTACAATGAGCAGTTCTTC. The complete variable domain, with remaining parts taken from reference TRBV5-1 and TRBJ2-1, reads KAGVTQTPRYLIKTRGQQVTLSCSPISGHRSVSWYQQTPGQGLQFLFEYFSETQRNKGNFPGRFSGRQFSNSRSEMNVSTLELGDSALYLCASSPAVRSSYNEQFFGPGTRLTVL.

This clone has a single count. The rearrangement links TRBV30 to TRBJ1-2; TRBD1 might be the D (6 bases). From germline, CDR1 is GTSNPN and CDR2 SVGIG (reference sequence). The CDR3 length is 13 residues. The V end lost 1 base, the J end lost 4 bases, and 10 bases lay between the germline ends. The CDR3, as DNA: TGTGCCTGGAGTGACAGGGTTTTCTATGGCTACACCTTC. This gives the protein CAWSDRVFYGYTF.

The chain uses TRBV7-9 and TRBJ2-7, with D tentatively TRBD1 or TRBD2 (5 bases each). This CDR3 region has 15 residues. V gave up 1 base and J gave up 3 bases, with 13 bases separating them. Germline values: CDR1 SEHNR, CDR2 FQNEAQ (reference sequence). CDR3 nucleotide sequence: TGTGCCAGCAGCTTAGTTCCGGGGACCTACTACGAGCAGTACTTC. It codes for CASSLVPGTYYEQYF.

The V and J genes are TRBV5-4 and TRBJ2-5; D possibly corresponds to TRBD2 (6 bases). The CDR3 spans 17 residues. With 1 base removed from V and 4 bases from J, the gap between germline ends came to 20 bases. The germline V gene encodes CDR1 SGHNT and CDR2 YYREEE (reference sequence). The chain's CDR3 is CASSLRTGTPLGETQYF. DNA of the CDR3: TGTGCCAGCAGCTTGAGGACCGGGACTCCACTGGGAGAGACCCAGTACTTC.

The genes are TRBV11-2 and TRBJ2-1; 7 nucleotides match TRBD1. Trimming at V came to 7 bases and at J to 6 bases, leaving 9 bases not matched to a gene. Germline V gene lookup returns CDR1 SGHAT and CDR2 FQNNGV. The CDR3 has 14 residues. CDR3 sequence: CASTPGNRGNEQFF. The CDR3 DNA sequence: TGTGCCAGCACCCCTGGGAACAGGGGCAATGAGCAGTTCTTC.

V usage is TRBV30 and J usage is TRBJ1-5; D call uncertain. V was clipped by 1 base and J by 6 bases, with 10 bases between them. The V gene's germline CDR1 is GTSNPN and CDR2 SVGIG (reference sequence). The CDR3 spans 13 residues. The CDR3 DNA reads TGTGCCTGGAGTGATAACGGCGGTCAGCCCCAGCATTTT. Protein product: CAWSDNGGQPQHF.

This rearrangement joins TRBV29-1 to TRBJ1-2, with TRBD1 as a possible D gene (6 bases). Trimming removed 6 bases from V and 2 bases from J, with 13 bases in between. The CDR3 has 13 residues. The germline gives CDR1 SQVTM, CDR2 ANQGSEA. The CDR3 nucleotides are TGCAGCGTGGGGGGGCTGCTCAACTATGGCTACACCTTC. This sequence encodes CSVGGLLNYGYTF.

The CDR3 nucleotides are TGTGCCAGCAGCTTAGAACATAATTCACCCCTCCACTTT. It codes for CASSLEHNSPLHF. The chain links TRBV7-8 to TRBJ1-6; D remains unclear. Germline CDR1 reads SGHVS; CDR2 reads FQNEAQ. The CDR3 is made up of 13 amino acids. Trimming removed 1 base from V and 5 bases from J, with 3 bases in between.

The chain employs TRBV5-4 and TRBJ2-1; weak D call: TRBD2 (6 bases). The CDR3 spans 13 residues. Germline loops: CDR1 SGHNT, CDR2 YYREEE (reference sequence). V was clipped by 4 bases and J by 12 bases, with 17 bases between them. The chain's CDR3 is CASSPQPGDGQFF. The CDR3 DNA follows: TGTGCCAGCAGCCCCCAGCCGGGGGATGGGCAGTTCTTC. The entire variable domain, with the rest obtained from reference TRBV5-4 and TRBJ2-1, is as follows: ETGVTQSPTHLIKTRGQQVTLRCSSQSGHNTVSWYQQALGQGPQFIFQYYREEENGRGNFPPRFSGLQFPNYSSELNVNALELDDSALYLCASSPQPGDGQFFGPGTRLTVL.